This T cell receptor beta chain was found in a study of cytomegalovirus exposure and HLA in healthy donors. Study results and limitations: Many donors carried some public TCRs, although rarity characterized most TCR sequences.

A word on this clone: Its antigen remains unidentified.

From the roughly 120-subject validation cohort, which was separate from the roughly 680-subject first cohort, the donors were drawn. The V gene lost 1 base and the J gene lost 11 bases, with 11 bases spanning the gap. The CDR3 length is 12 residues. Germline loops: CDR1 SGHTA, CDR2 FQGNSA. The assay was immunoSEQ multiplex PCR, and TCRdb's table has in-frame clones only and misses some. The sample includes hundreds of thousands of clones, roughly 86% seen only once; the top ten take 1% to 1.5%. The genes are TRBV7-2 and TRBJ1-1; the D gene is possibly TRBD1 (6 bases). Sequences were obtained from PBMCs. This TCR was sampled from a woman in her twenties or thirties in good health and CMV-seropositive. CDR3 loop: CASSLGYREAFF. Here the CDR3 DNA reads TGTGCCAGCAGCTTAGGCTACAGGGAGGCTTTCTTT.